This T cell receptor (beta chain) comes out of a study of blood T cells in healthy people across ages (dated by TCRdb to the mid-2010s). Background for the entire study: In model experiments, roughly one uniquely barcoded TCR beta cDNA molecule per two T cells was captured by template switching. Using deep sequencing normalized with unique cDNA molecular identifiers, the study measured how TCR beta repertoire diversity changes with age. Donors were grouped into four age groups: young (average roughly 17 years), middle-aged (over 35), aged (about 60) and long-lived (just over 80). To avoid experimental bias, donors of different ages were randomly spread across the sequencing lanes. For two donors (one aged 18 to 30 and one aged 80 or older), the study analyzed two additional independent replicas of 1 million unique cDNA reads from the same blood draw. The investigation overall reported the following: Estimates of total diversity from one million sequenced T cells were regarded as lower bounds and underestimates. Compared with the aged group, more naive CD4+ T cells, fewer expanded clones and increased TCR diversity were shown by the long-lived group, suggesting age selection. The CMV infection status of donors was not known, potentially confounding age-related changes in expanded clonotypes. As age increased, observed TCR beta diversity per million T cells dropped in a roughly linear way, and a significant reduction was already evident by age 40. Bulk unsorted PBMC profiling prevented conclusive comparison of naive and antigen-experienced compartments. The percentage of naive T cells measured by flow cytometry correlated strongly with observed TCR beta diversity.

Libraries were built with 5' RACE. Sequencing was performed on an Illumina HiSeq 2500. A second PCR of roughly 6 to 12 cycles was run with a J-beta primer mix and a sample-barcoded 5' primer. Each TCR beta cDNA molecule received a unique molecular identifier from a template-switch 5' adaptor carrying 12 random nucleotides. Each sample yielded at least 3 million CDR3-containing paired-end reads. All of the RNA was converted into first-strand cDNA using the Mint cDNA synthesis kit, with a TRBC-specific oligonucleotide serving as the primer. All cDNA was treated with uracil-DNA glycosylase and then went through a first 18-cycle PCR with the universal primers M1SS and BC2_uni_R. In the original analysis: Each sample was normalized by randomly selecting 1 million high-quality reads, each carrying a distinct molecular identifier. Reads sharing molecular identifiers were discarded rather than binned into consensus sequences. MiTCR, set to a Q25 quality threshold and the strictest error-elimination algorithm, was used for CDR3 identification, clonotype clustering and error correction. A nonparametric unseen species model using Euler transformation provided a lower-bound estimate of total TCR beta diversity. Through fastp at Q25 and MiXCR, TCRdb rebuilt clones from the public reads, retaining in-frame beta chains. Rows merge per CDR3 protein into single entries with the most common DNA and genes. TCRdb assigned the V and J calls; the authors' analysis was not used. The sample has about 1.8 million distinct CDR3 sequences on record, 49% of them singletons. The top ten clonotypes cover over 2% of the sample.

In regard to this clonotype: Its cognate antigen has yet to be identified. Base quality data are lacking; no much larger clone is found one base away.

The donors were under 40 Caucasian individuals from Russia, aged roughly 6 to 90 years, who were systemically healthy. Approximately 9.3 milliliters of peripheral blood were collected from each donor into EDTA-treated Vacutainer tubes. Ficoll-Paque density-gradient centrifugation was used to isolate PBMCs, with at least 6.5 million per sample. Trizol reagent was used to extract total RNA from the PBMCs, yielding at least 6 micrograms per sample. For every donor, flow cytometry on a PBMC aliquot measured the percentage of naive CD45RAhigh/CD27high T cells. This receptor was taken from a middle-aged woman in good health. The sample comprised blood.

The CDR3 protein is CASRWDSGANQPQHF. The nucleotides are TGTGCCAGCAGATGGGACTCCGGGGCTAATCAGCCCCAGCATTTT. The chain couples TRBV7-3 to TRBJ1-5, and perhaps TRBD1 as D gene, on 5 matching bases. CDR1 SGHTA and CDR2 FQGTGA were looked up in the germline V gene. A distance of 16 bases separates the germline ends of V and J, which lose 6 bases and 4 bases respectively. Spanning cysteine to phenylalanine, the CDR3 consists of 15 amino acids. Of the read, only the CDR3 DNA is kept; its 45 bases are in frame from base 1.